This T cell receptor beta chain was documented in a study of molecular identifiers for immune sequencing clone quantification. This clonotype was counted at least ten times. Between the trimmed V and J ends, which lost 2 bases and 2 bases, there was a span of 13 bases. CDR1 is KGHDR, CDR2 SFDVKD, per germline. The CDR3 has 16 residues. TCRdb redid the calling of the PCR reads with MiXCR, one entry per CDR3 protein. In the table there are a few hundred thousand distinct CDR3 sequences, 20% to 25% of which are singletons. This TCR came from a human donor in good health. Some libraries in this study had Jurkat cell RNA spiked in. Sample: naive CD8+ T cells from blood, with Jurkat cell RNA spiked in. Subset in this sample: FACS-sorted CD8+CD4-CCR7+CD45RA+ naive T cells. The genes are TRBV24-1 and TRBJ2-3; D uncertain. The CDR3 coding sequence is TGTGCCACCAGTGATTCATCGCTAAGCCACACAGATACGCAGTATTTT. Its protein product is CATSDSSLSHTDTQYF.